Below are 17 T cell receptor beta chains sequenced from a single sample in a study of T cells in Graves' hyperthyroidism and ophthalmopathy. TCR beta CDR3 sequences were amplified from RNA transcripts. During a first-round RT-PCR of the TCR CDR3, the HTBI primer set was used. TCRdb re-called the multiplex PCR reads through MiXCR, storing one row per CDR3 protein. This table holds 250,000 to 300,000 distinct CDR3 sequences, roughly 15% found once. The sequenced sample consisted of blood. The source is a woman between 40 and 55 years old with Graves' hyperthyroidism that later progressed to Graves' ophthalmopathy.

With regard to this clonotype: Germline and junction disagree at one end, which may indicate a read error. The CDR3 DNA is TGCGCCAGCAGTGAGTCGGCCCCCGGGACAGCAGAAAGGTTC. Residues: CASSESAPGTAERF. The chain joins TRBV10-2 to TRBJ2-1, with 7 bases matching TRBD1. This CDR3 is 14 amino acids long. CDR1 and CDR2 from the germline V gene are WSHSY and SAAADI.

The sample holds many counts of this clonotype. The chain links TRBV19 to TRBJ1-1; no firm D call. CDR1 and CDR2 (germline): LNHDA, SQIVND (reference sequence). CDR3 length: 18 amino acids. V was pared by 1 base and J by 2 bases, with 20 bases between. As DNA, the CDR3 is TGTGCCAGTAGTATAGTGATTTTTCGCGGGGAGAAAAACACTGAAGCTTTCTTT. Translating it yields CASSIVIFRGEKNTEAFF.

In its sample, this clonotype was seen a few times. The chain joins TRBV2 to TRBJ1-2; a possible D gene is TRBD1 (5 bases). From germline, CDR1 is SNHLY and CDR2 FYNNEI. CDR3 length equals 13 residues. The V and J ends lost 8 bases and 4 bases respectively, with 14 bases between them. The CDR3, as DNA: TGTGCCAGCGTCGGGACCTACCCCTATGGCTACACCTTC. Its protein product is CASVGTYPYGYTF. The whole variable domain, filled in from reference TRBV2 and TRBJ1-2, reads EPEVTQTPSHQVTQMGQEVILRCVPISNHLYFYWYRQILGQKVEFLVSFYNNEISEKSEIFDDQFSVERPDGSNFTLKIRSTKLEDSAMYFCASVGTYPYGYTFGSGTRLTVV.

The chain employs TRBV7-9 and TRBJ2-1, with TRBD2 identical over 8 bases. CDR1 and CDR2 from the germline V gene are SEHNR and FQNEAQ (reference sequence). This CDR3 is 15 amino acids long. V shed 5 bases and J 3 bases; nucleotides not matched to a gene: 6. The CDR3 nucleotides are TGTGCCAGCAGCCTACTAGCGGAAAACTACAATGAGCAGTTCTTC. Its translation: CASSLLAENYNEQFF.

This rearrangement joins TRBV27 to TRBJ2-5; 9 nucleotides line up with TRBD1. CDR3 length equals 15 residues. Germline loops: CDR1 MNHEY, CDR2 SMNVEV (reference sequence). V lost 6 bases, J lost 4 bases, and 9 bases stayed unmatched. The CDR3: CASSKQGAVGETQYF. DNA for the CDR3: TGTGCCAGCAGCAAACAGGGGGCTGTTGGAGAGACCCAGTACTTC.

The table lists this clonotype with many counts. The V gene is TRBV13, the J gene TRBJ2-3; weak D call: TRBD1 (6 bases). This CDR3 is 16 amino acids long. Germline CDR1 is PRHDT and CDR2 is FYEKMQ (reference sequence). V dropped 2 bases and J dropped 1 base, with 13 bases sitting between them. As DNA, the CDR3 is TGTGCCAGCAGCTTAACAGGGATTGACGGCACAGATACGCAGTATTTT. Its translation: CASSLTGIDGTDTQYF. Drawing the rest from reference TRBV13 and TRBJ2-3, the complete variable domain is AAGVIQSPRHLIKEKRETATLKCYPIPRHDTVYWYQQGPGQDPQFLISFYEKMQSDKGSIPDRFSAQQFSDYHSELNMSSLELGDSALYFCASSLTGIDGTDTQYFGPGTRLTVL.

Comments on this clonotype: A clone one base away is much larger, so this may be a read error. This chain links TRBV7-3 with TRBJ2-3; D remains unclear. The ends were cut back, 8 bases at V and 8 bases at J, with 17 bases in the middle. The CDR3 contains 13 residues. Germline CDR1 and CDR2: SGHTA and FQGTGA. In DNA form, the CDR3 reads TGTGCCAGCCCGGCGGATTTGGCCCTTACGCAGTATTTT. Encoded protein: CASPADLALTQYF.

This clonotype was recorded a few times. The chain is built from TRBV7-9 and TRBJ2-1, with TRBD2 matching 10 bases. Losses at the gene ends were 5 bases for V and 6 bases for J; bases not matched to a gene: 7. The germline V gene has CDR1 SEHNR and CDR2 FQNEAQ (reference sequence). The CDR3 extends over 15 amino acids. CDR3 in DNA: TGTGCCAGCAGCCCGGGACTAGCGACAGTCAATGAGCAGTTCTTC. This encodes CASSPGLATVNEQFF.

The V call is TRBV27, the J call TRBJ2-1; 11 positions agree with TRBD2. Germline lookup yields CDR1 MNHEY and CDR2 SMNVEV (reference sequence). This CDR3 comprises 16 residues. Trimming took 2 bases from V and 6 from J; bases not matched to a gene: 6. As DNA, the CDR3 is TGTGCCAGCAGTTTACCTGAAACTAGCGGGAGCAATGAGCAGTTCTTC. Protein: CASSLPETSGSNEQFF.

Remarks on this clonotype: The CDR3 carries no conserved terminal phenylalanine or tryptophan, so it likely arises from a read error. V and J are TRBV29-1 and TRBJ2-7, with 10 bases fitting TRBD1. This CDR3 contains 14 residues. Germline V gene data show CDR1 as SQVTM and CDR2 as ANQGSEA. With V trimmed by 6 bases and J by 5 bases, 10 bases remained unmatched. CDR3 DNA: TGCAGCGTAGCCGCCGGGACAGGGGAACACGAGCAGTACCTC. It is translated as CSVAAGTGEHEQYL.

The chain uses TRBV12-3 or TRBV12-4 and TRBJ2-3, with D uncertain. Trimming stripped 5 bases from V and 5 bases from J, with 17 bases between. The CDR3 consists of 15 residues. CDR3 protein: CASSDHTSLGDTQYF. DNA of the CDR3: TGTGCCAGCAGTGACCACACGTCTCTTGGAGATACGCAGTATTTT.

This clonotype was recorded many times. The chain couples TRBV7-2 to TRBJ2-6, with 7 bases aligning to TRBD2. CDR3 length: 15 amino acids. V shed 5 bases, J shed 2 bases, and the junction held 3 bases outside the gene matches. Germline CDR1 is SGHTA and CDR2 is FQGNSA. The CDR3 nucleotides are TGTGCCAGCAGCCCTACTAGCGCTGGGGCCAACGTCCTGACTTTC. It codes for CASSPTSAGANVLTF.

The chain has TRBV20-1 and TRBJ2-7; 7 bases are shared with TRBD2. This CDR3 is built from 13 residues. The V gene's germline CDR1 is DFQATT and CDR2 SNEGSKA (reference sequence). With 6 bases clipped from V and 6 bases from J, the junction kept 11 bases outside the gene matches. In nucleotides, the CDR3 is TGCAGTGCCTGGACGGGAGGAACCTTCGAGCAGTACTTC. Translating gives CSAWTGGTFEQYF.

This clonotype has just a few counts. CDR3 nucleotide sequence: TGCGCCAGCAGGTCAGGGGCCGCAGGGGCTGGCTACACCTTC. Amino acids: CASRSGAAGAGYTF. This chain connects TRBV10-2 to TRBJ1-2, with a possible D match to TRBD1 (6 bases). Germline V lookup: CDR1 WSHSY, CDR2 SAAADI. CDR3 size: 14 residues. Trimming took off 6 bases at V and 7 bases at J, with 18 bases between the two ends.

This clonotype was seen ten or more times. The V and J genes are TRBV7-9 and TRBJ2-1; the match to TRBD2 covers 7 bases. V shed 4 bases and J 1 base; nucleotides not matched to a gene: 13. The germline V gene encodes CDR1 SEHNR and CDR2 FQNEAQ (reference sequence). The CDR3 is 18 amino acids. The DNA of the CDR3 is TGTGCCAGCAGCTCCCCGACTAGCACCCAAAGGTCCTACAATGAGCAGTTCTTC. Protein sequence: CASSSPTSTQRSYNEQFF.

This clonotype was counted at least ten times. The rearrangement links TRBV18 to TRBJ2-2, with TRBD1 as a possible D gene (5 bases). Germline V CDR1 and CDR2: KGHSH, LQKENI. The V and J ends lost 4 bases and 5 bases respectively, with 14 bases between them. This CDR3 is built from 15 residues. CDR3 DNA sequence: TGTGCCAGCTCACGTAAGACAGCCCCTACCGGGGAGCTGTTTTTT. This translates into CASSRKTAPTGELFF.

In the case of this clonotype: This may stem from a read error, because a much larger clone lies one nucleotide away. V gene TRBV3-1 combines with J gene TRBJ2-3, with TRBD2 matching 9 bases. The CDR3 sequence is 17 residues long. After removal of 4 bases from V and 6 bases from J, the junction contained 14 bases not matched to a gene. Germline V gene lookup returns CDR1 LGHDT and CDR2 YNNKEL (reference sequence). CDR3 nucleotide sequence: TGTGCCAGCAGCCTTAAGAGTAGCGGGAGATCAGAGGATACGCAGTATTTT. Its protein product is CASSLKSSGRSEDTQYF.